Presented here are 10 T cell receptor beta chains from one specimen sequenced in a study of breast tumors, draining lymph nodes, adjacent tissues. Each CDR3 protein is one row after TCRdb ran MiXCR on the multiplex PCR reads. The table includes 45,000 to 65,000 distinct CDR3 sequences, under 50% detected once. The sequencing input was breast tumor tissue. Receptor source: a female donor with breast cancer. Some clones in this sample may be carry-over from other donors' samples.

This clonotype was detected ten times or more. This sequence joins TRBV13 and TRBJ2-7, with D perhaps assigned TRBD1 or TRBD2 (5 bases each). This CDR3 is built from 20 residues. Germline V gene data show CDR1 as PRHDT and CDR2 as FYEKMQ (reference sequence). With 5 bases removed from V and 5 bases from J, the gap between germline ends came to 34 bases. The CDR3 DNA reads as TGTGCCAGCAGCCCTCACCCGTTCGGGGACGCCTTCCCTTATGGGAACGAGCAGTACTTC. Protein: CASSPHPFGDAFPYGNEQYF.

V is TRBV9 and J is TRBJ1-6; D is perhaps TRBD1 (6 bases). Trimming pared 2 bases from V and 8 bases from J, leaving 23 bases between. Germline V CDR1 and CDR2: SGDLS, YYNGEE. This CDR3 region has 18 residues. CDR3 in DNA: TGTGCCAGCAGCGTCTCAACAGGGCTCCTCCCGCAAGATTCACCCCTCCACTTT. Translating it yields CASSVSTGLLPQDSPLHF.

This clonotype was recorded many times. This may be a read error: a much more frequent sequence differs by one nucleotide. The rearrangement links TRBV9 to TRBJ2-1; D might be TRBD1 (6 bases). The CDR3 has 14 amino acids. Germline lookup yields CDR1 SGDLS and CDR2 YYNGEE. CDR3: CASSVEDRYNEQSF. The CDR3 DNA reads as TGTGCCAGCAGCGTAGAGGACAGATACAATGAGCAGTCCTTC.

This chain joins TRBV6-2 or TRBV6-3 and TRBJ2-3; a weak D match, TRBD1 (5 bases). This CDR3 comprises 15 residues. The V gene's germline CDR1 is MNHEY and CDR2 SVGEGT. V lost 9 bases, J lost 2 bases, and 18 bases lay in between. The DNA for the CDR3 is TGTGCCAGTACCGCCAGGGCCCCTCCCACAGATACGCAGTATTTT. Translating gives CASTARAPPTDTQYF.

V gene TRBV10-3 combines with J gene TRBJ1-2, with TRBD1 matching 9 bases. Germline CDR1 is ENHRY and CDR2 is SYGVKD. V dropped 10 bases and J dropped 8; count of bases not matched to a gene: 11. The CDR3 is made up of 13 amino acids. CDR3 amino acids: CASHSGTGQGYTF. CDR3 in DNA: TGTGCCAGCCACTCCGGGACAGGGCAAGGCTACACCTTC.

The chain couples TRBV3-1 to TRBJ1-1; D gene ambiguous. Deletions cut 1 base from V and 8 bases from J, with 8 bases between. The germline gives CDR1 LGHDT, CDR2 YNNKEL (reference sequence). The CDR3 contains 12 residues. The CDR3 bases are TGTGCCAGCAGCCAAGCGTGGGCGGAAGCTTTCTTT. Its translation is CASSQAWAEAFF.

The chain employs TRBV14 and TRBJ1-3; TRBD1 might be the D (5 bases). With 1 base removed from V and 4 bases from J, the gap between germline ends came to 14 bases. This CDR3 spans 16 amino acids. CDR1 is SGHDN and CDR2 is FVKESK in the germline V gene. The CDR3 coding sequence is TGTGCCAGCAGCCAAGTGGGGGGAAGAGAAGGAAACACCATATATTTT. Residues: CASSQVGGREGNTIYF.

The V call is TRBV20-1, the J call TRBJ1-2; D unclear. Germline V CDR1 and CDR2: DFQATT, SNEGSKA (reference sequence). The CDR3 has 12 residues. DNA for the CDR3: TGCAGCAGACTGTCGTCTAACTATGGCTACACCTTC. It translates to CSRLSSNYGYTF.

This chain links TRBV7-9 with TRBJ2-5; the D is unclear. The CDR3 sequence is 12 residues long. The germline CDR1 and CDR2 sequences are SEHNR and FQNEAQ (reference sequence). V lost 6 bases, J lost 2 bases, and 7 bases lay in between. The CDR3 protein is CASRDGQETQYF. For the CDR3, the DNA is TGTGCCAGCAGAGACGGGCAAGAGACCCAGTACTTC.

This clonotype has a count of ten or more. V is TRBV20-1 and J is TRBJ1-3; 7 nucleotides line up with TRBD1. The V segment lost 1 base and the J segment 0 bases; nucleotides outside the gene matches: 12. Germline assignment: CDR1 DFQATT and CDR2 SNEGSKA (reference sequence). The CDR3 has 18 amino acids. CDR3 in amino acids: CSARADRVWARSGNTIYF. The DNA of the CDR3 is TGCAGTGCTAGAGCCGACAGGGTCTGGGCCCGCTCTGGAAACACCATATATTTT.